A selection of T cell receptor beta chains follows, all from one sample in a study of blood T cell repertoires in COVID-19. The method was immunoSEQ multiplex PCR; TCRdb's version includes in-frame clones alone and lacks a portion of them. Found here are fewer than 400,000 clones, more than 90% of them singletons; the top ten hold less than 20%. Sequencing was carried out using PBMCs or T cells enriched from blood (not recorded which). These TCRs come from a woman aged 25-40 years who had recovered from COVID-19. The CDR3 runs from the conserved cysteine through the conserved F or W. The D gene is left open where the match is weak. Clone size appears in some rows only: once, few, many, or a class for an expanded clone.

-	TRBV12-5	TRBJ2-2	-	TGTGCTAGTGGTTTCCAGGGCGACACCGGGGAGCTGTTTTTT	CASGFQGDTGELFF
-	TRBV7-9	TRBJ2-3	-	TGTGCCAGCAGCCAAGGTGTTAGCGGAGCAGATACGCAGTATTTT	CASSQGVSGADTQYF
-	TRBV6-2/TRBV6-3	TRBJ2-1	TRBD2	TGTGCCAGCAGTGGGACTAGCGGGAGTGTCTACAATGAGCAGTTCTTC	CASSGTSGSVYNEQFF
-	TRBV24-1	TRBJ2-2	TRBD1	TGTGCCACCCGGGACAGGGGGAACACCGGGGAGCTGTTTTTT	CATRDRGNTGELFF
once	TRBV2	TRBJ2-3	-	TGTGCCAGCAGAGGGGAGGTAGATACGCAGTATTTT	CASRGEVDTQYF
-	TRBV6-5	TRBJ2-2	-	TGTGCCAGCAGTTTCGGTCGAACCGGGGAGCTGTTTTTT	CASSFGRTGELFF
-	TRBV2	TRBJ1-2	-	TGTGCCAGCAGTGACTCCTATGGCTACACCTTC	CASSDSYGYTF
-	TRBV9	TRBJ2-3	-	TGTGCCAGCAGCGTACCCGCGGGCGATACGCAGTATTTT	CASSVPAGDTQYF
few	TRBV4-1	TRBJ2-5	-	TGCGCCAGCAGCCAAGACGGGACTCTCCGGCGGGGAGAGACCCAGTACTTC	CASSQDGTLRRGETQYF
-	TRBV18	TRBJ1-3	TRBD1	TGTGCCAGCTCACCATCGGGACAGGGAAACACCATATATTTT	CASSPSGQGNTIYF
-	TRBV9	TRBJ2-3	TRBD2	TGTGCCAGCAGCGTAGAAAGGGGACTAGCCCCCCCGAGGCAGTATTTT	CASSVERGLAPPRQYF
once	TRBV3-1/TRBV3-2	TRBJ2-1	-	TGTGCCAGCAGCCCATGGGGGGGCGAGCAGTTCTTC	CASSPWGGEQFF
few	TRBV6-2/TRBV6-3	TRBJ2-3	TRBD2	TGTGCCAGCAGTTACTCGATGGCGGGAGGCGAAGATACGCAGTATTTT	CASSYSMAGGEDTQYF
-	TRBV6-1	TRBJ1-1	TRBD1	TGTGCCAGCAGTGAGCAGGGGGCGATGAACACTGAAGCTTTCTTT	CASSEQGAMNTEAFF
-	TRBV29-1	TRBJ1-2	-	TGCAGCGTTGAAGGTGCGGGGCCAGACTATGGCTACACCTTC	CSVEGAGPDYGYTF
-	TRBV5-1	TRBJ1-2	TRBD1	TGCGCCAGCAGCTTGATGCAGGGGGAGGATGGCTACACCTTC	CASSLMQGEDGYTF
-	TRBV12-3/TRBV12-4	TRBJ2-3	-	TGTGCCAGCACGCCGGGATATACAGATACGCAGTATTTT	CASTPGYTDTQYF
-	TRBV4-2	TRBJ1-1	-	TGTGCCAGCAGCCAAAGACAGAACACTGAAGCTTTCTTT	CASSQRQNTEAFF
-	TRBV5-1	TRBJ2-5	-	TGCGCCAGCAGCTTCCGGCCAGGGGAAGAGACCCAGTACTTC	CASSFRPGEETQYF
-	TRBV28	TRBJ1-5	-	TGTGCCAGCAGTTTACGAGGGATCGTAGGGCCCCAGCATTTT	CASSLRGIVGPQHF
-	TRBV19	TRBJ1-1	TRBD1	TGTGCCAGTAGTGCCAGGGGGTCGGGGTACACTGAAGCTTTCTTT	CASSARGSGYTEAFF
-	TRBV28	TRBJ2-5	TRBD2	TGTGCCAGCAGCCGGACTAGCGGGGGGGCCTGGGAGACCCAGTACTTC	CASSRTSGGAWETQYF
-	TRBV10-3	TRBJ1-2	TRBD1	TGTGCCATCAGTGCGGGACAGAACTATGGCTACACCTTC	CAISAGQNYGYTF
-	TRBV19	TRBJ1-3	-	TGTGCCACCACCCTCGGGAGAGGCTCTGGAAACACCATATATTTT	CATTLGRGSGNTIYF
-	TRBV7-2	TRBJ2-3	-	TGTGCCGACGAGGCGGTGGAAGCAGATACGCAGTATTTT	CADEAVEADTQYF
-	TRBV9	TRBJ1-2	-	TGTGCCAGCAGCGTGGGTAACGACAGGACGGGTTATGGCTACACCTTC	CASSVGNDRTGYGYTF
-	TRBV23-1	TRBJ1-3	-	TGCGCCAGCAGTCAATCGAGTTCAGACTACTCTGGAAACACCATATATTTT	CASSQSSSDYSGNTIYF
once	TRBV4-1	TRBJ2-5	-	TGCGCCAGCAGCGTCCGCCCGGCAGGGGAGCTGGGAGAGACCCAGTACTTC	CASSVRPAGELGETQYF
-	TRBV30	TRBJ1-5	-	TGTGCCTGGAGTGTGGGCAACGGACAGCCCCAGCATTTT	CAWSVGNGQPQHF
-	TRBV6-2/TRBV6-3	TRBJ1-1	-	TGTGCCAGCAGTGACTACCGGGCTCCGGGGGGGGGCACTGAAGCTTTCTTT	CASSDYRAPGGGTEAFF
-	TRBV28	TRBJ2-3	-	TGTGCCAGCAGTTTGAGACAGGCTCAATCACAGAATACGCAGTATTTT	CASSLRQAQSQNTQYF
few	TRBV27	TRBJ2-2	TRBD1	TGTGCCACCGCCCCCGACAGGGGCCGAACCGGGGAGCTGTTTTTT	CATAPDRGRTGELFF
once	TRBV5-1	TRBJ1-2	-	TGCGCCAGCAGCGAACAGGGTGATAGGGGCTACACCTTC	CASSEQGDRGYTF
-	TRBV3-1/TRBV3-2	TRBJ2-3	-	TGTGCCAGCAGAAACCGGGAGGGGGCTGGAGATACGCAGTATTTT	CASRNREGAGDTQYF
-	TRBV25-1	TRBJ1-3	-	TGTGCCAGCAGTGTCCCTTCTGGAAACACCATATATTTT	CASSVPSGNTIYF
-	TRBV28	TRBJ1-2	-	TGTGCCAGCAGTTTAACAGGGAATGGCTACACCTTC	CASSLTGNGYTF
-	TRBV5-4	TRBJ2-1	TRBD1	TGTGCCAGCAGCTCCCGGGACAGGAACAATGAGCAGTTCTTC	CASSSRDRNNEQFF
-	TRBV5-4	TRBJ2-1	-	TGTGCCAGCAGCTTGCCGGTACGCGGGACCCTGGGCAATGAGCAGTTCTTC	CASSLPVRGTLGNEQFF
-	TRBV4-3	TRBJ2-3	TRBD2	TGCGCCAGCAGCCAGGGGGAGGGCGGCACAGATACGCAGTATTTT	CASSQGEGGTDTQYF
-	TRBV4-3	TRBJ1-4	-	TGCGCCAGCAGCCAGGAGCCGGGGATAGGCGAAAAACTGTTTTTT	CASSQEPGIGEKLFF
once	TRBV7-9	TRBJ2-3	TRBD1	TGTGCCAGCAGCTCTTCCTGGGACAGGGTAGAGAATAGTGGTGATACGCAGTATTTT	CASSSSWDRVENSGDTQYF
-	TRBV10-1	TRBJ1-6	TRBD1	TGCGCCAGCACCATCCAGACAGGGGCTTTCTGCTCCTATAATTCACCCCTCCACTTT	CASTIQTGAFCSYNSPLHF